The 18 T cell receptor beta chains given below trace back to one sample, sequenced in a study of blood T cells in healthy people across ages. The second PCR ran about 6 to 12 cycles with a sample-barcoded 5' primer and J-beta primers. TCRdb re-derived calls from the 5' RACE reads in MiXCR, one entry per CDR3 protein. The top ten hold over 7% of the sample, which has 1.5 million to 2 million distinct CDR3 sequences, approximately 28% seen once. Sample: blood. Source of these receptors: a woman in her 30s in good health.

The rearrangement uses TRBV5-6 and TRBJ2-2; the D is unclear. The CDR3 contains 13 residues. Germline-derived CDR1 and CDR2 are SGHDT and YYEEEE. Trimming removed 2 bases at V and 1 base at J, with 3 bases between. CDR3 sequence: CASSFMNTGELFF. In DNA, the CDR3 is TGTGCCAGCAGCTTCATGAACACCGGGGAGCTGTTTTTT.

This sequence joins TRBV28 and TRBJ2-5, with a possible D match to TRBD2 (6 bases). Germline values: CDR1 MDHEN, CDR2 SYDVKM. Trimming removed 4 bases from V and 2 bases from J, with 14 bases in between. The CDR3 consists of 15 residues. CDR3 sequence reads: CASSYRLDRQETQYF. The CDR3 DNA reads TGTGCCAGCAGTTATCGACTAGATCGTCAAGAGACCCAGTACTTC.

In this sample, this clonotype turned up many times. The J gene is TRBJ2-1, the V gene TRBV20-1, with D perhaps TRBD2 (5 bases). Germline CDR1 and CDR2: DFQATT and SNEGSKA (reference sequence). CDR3 length equals 16 residues. The V gene lost 6 bases and the J gene lost 2 bases, with 20 bases spanning the gap. CDR3 in amino acids: CSADRSLATTYNEQFF. DNA of the CDR3: TGCAGTGCGGATCGTTCCCTAGCCACCACCTACAATGAGCAGTTCTTC.

This clonotype was observed a handful of times. This rearrangement joins TRBV5-1 to TRBJ2-7; 13 bases are shared with TRBD2. The V gene's germline CDR1 is SGHRS and CDR2 YFSETQ. V gave up 3 bases and J gave up 1 base; unmatched junction bases: 4. The CDR3 covers 16 residues. CDR3 nucleotides: TGCGCCAGCAGCTGGACTAGCGGGGGTCAATCCTACGAGCAGTACTTC. Amino acids: CASSWTSGGQSYEQYF.

The CDR3 protein is CASSKGIYGYTF. The CDR3 region has the DNA TGTGCCAGCAGTAAGGGCATTTATGGCTACACCTTC. V is TRBV27 and J is TRBJ1-2; D is undetermined. Germline V lookup: CDR1 MNHEY, CDR2 SMNVEV (reference sequence). Trimming removed 5 bases at V and 5 bases at J, with 9 bases between. The CDR3 consists of 12 residues.

CDR3 amino acids: CSAKLAGAGNEQFF. CDR3 sequence (DNA): TGCAGTGCTAAACTAGCGGGGGCTGGGAATGAGCAGTTCTTC. The rearrangement links TRBV20-1 to TRBJ2-1, with TRBD2 matching 11 bases. Germline V gives CDR1 DFQATT, CDR2 SNEGSKA (reference sequence). V lost 4 bases, J lost 7 bases, and 6 bases stayed unmatched. This CDR3 region has 14 residues.

The chain is built from TRBV20-1 and TRBJ2-5; weak D call: TRBD2 (5 bases). V lost 5 bases to trimming and J lost 5 bases, with 15 bases between them. Per the germline V gene, CDR1 is DFQATT and CDR2 is SNEGSKA (reference sequence). The CDR3 has 13 residues. In DNA form, the CDR3 reads TGCAGTGCTGCGGGTAGATCGGGGGAGACCCAGTACTTC. Its translation is CSAAGRSGETQYF.

This clonotype appeared many times. V is TRBV7-9 and J is TRBJ2-3; maybe TRBD2 (6 bases). Germline V lookup: CDR1 SEHNR, CDR2 FQNEAQ (reference sequence). V lost 5 bases to trimming and J lost 0 bases, with 12 bases between them. This CDR3 spans 15 amino acids. This chain's CDR3 is CASSAPSDSTDTQYF. The CDR3 coding sequence is TGTGCCAGCAGCGCTCCTAGCGACAGCACAGATACGCAGTATTTT.

The rearrangement joins TRBV7-9 to TRBJ2-3; D ambiguous. The CDR3 is 17 residues long. Trimming stripped 4 bases from V and 6 bases from J, with 23 bases between. Germline CDR1 SEHNR, CDR2 FQNEAQ (reference sequence). CDR3 in amino acids: CASSSDQRSFQPDTQYF. CDR3 nucleotide sequence: TGTGCCAGCAGCTCCGACCAAAGGTCCTTCCAACCCGATACGCAGTATTTT.

This clonotype showed up just a few times. One junction end disagrees with the germline gene, perhaps due to a read error. CDR3 coding DNA: TGCGCCAGCAGTAGGACTAGCGGGACTTACAATGGGCAGTTCTTC. Amino acid sequence: CASSRTSGTYNGQFF. The chain has TRBV5-1 and TRBJ2-1, with TRBD2 identical over 12 bases. This CDR3 spans 15 amino acids. From germline, CDR1 is SGHRS and CDR2 YFSETQ.

In its sample, this clonotype was seen many times. The chain joins TRBV20-1 to TRBJ2-1, with 8 bases lining up with TRBD1. The CDR3 totals 12 residues. Trimming took 7 bases from V and 4 from J; bases not matched to a gene: 3. Germline loops: CDR1 DFQATT, CDR2 SNEGSKA (reference sequence). CDR3 DNA sequence: TGCAGTGTTCGGACAGGGTACAATGAGCAGTTCTTC. Protein product: CSVRTGYNEQFF.

This clonotype was observed a handful of times. J is TRBJ1-5 and V is TRBV20-1; 10 bases are a match to TRBD1. The length of the CDR3 is 15 residues. Per germline, CDR1 DFQATT and CDR2 SNEGSKA (reference sequence). Here the CDR3 DNA reads TGCAGCGCCAGGGGACAGGGGAGGAGCAATCAGCCCCAGCATTTT. Protein: CSARGQGRSNQPQHF.

This clonotype was seen more than once but under ten times. The V gene is TRBV20-1, the J gene TRBJ1-4; D is unresolved. The germline V gene has CDR1 DFQATT and CDR2 SNEGSKA (reference sequence). V lost 0 bases, J lost 8 bases, and 10 bases lay in between. CDR3 length equals 13 residues. The CDR3 DNA reads TGCAGTGCTAGAGATGTCCGTGGCGAAAAACTGTTTTTT. Translated, it gives CSARDVRGEKLFF.

This rearrangement joins TRBV19 to TRBJ2-1; D is uncertain. This CDR3 region has 11 residues. Germline CDR1 reads LNHDA; CDR2 reads SQIVND (reference sequence). The germline V and J ends were trimmed by 0 bases and 13 bases, with 7 bases remaining between them. The CDR3 DNA follows: TGTGCCAGTAGTATAGAGGAACGTCAGTTCTTC. Its translation is CASSIEERQFF.

This clonotype was seen a few times. Mismatch with germline at one junction end may stem from a read error. DNA of the CDR3: TGTGCCAGCTCACAAAGATGGATCTCCTACAATGGGCAGTTCTTC. It is translated as CASSQRWISYNGQFF. This chain uses TRBV18 with TRBJ2-1, with D unclear. There are 15 residues in the CDR3. Per the germline V gene, CDR1 is KGHSH and CDR2 is LQKENI.

The V call is TRBV20-1, the J call TRBJ2-7; 8 bases map to TRBD1. The ends lost 1 base at V and 6 bases at J; junction bases unmatched: 8. The CDR3 is made up of 14 amino acids. Germline values: CDR1 DFQATT, CDR2 SNEGSKA (reference sequence). The CDR3 spells CSARVDLQGGEQYF. The CDR3 DNA reads as TGCAGTGCTAGAGTCGACCTACAGGGGGGCGAGCAGTACTTC.

This chain joins TRBV5-1 and TRBJ2-7; 10 bases are shared with TRBD2. Matching the DNA end better, TRBJ2-5 makes the J call doubtful. Germline CDR1 reads SGHRS; CDR2 reads YFSETQ. The CDR3 extends over 16 amino acids. The CDR3 DNA is TGCGCCAGCAGCTTGGGGATAGCGGGGGGCAGTGAGACCCAGTACTTC. This translates into CASSLGIAGGSETQYF.

The CDR3 loop is CAVGPYGTQYF. Here the CDR3 DNA reads TGTGCCGTGGGACCTTACGGGACCCAGTACTTC. The chain recombines TRBV19 with TRBJ2-5, with D perhaps TRBD1 or TRBD2 (5 bases each). V lost 11 bases and J lost 7, with 14 bases in between. CDR1 is LNHDA and CDR2 is SQIVND in the germline V gene (reference sequence). The CDR3 spans 11 residues.